This T cell receptor (beta chain) was recovered during a study of tumor-infiltrating lymphocytes in primary liver carcinoma. V shed 4 bases, J shed 5 bases, and the junction held 9 bases outside the gene matches. The CDR3 contains 14 residues. Germline CDR1 and CDR2: SQVTM and ANQGSEA. Making TCR beta cDNA involved around 520 ng total RNA and a constant-region primer. Three rounds of nested multiplex PCR with slightly modified ARM-PCR produced TCR beta libraries. The two initial PCR rounds, approximately 10 cycles each, used TRBV1-TRBV30 forward and C-beta reverse primers. MiXCR, run by TCRdb on the multiplex PCR reads, gives a single entry per CDR3 protein. The top ten hold approximately 67% of the sample, which has more than 150,000 distinct CDR3 sequences, less than 65% seen once. Germline DNA was also extracted, and blood RNA derived from unsorted whole blood.

The sequenced material came from peripheral blood. This chain uses TRBV29-1 with TRBJ1-1, with TRBD1 matching 8 bases. This clonotype was sampled from a man aged 35-49 years with primary liver carcinoma and hepatitis B virus infection. Here the CDR3 DNA reads TGCAGCGTTGTATTTACAGGGGGGGGAACTGAAGCTTTCTTT. Translation gives CSVVFTGGGTEAFF.